A single sample gave rise to the 7 T cell receptor beta chains below, sequenced in a study of T cell responses to AZD1222 COVID-19 vaccine. The repertoire was sequenced with immunoSEQ multiplex PCR; TCRdb's copy has only in-frame clones and lacks some. The data show fewer than 120,000 clones, with around nine tenths seen just once and around 3.3% held by the top ten. This sample comprised peripheral blood, obtained on day 0 of AZD1222 vaccination. The receptor source for this set is an adult in good health.

V and J are TRBV6-2 or TRBV6-3 and TRBJ1-1; 8 nucleotides line up with TRBD1. V shed 4 bases, J shed 0 bases, and the junction held 1 base outside the gene matches. Germline CDR1 MNHEY, CDR2 SVGEGT. The CDR3 spans 14 residues. The CDR3 DNA is TGTGCCAGCAGTTCAGGGGGCATGAACACTGAAGCTTTCTTT. Protein sequence: CASSSGGMNTEAFF.

The chain uses TRBV4-2 and TRBJ1-6; D remains ambiguous. Trimming pared 1 base from V and 8 bases from J, leaving 3 bases between. Germline CDR1 is LGHNA and CDR2 is YNFKEQ. This CDR3 comprises 12 residues. This chain's CDR3 is CASSQVDSPLHF. Here the CDR3 DNA reads TGTGCCAGCAGCCAAGTCGATTCACCCCTCCACTTT.

There are a few counts of this clone. V and J are TRBV10-1 and TRBJ2-5, with 12 bases identical to TRBD1. Germline loops: CDR1 WNHNN, CDR2 SYGVQD (reference sequence). V was pared by 4 bases and J by 6 bases, with 6 bases of the junction left unmatched. The CDR3 totals 15 residues. The CDR3 DNA reads as TGCGCCAGCAGTGCCGGGACAGGGGGCAGACAGACCCAGTACTTC. As protein: CASSAGTGGRQTQYF.

This clone has just one count. This sequence joins TRBV6-5 and TRBJ1-5; 8 nucleotides agree with TRBD1. V lost 6 bases to trimming and J lost 5 bases; unmatched junction nucleotides: 3. The CDR3 has 13 residues. The germline gives CDR1 MNHEY, CDR2 SVGAGI. In DNA, the CDR3 is TGTGCCAGCAGGATACAGGGGGATCAGCCCCAGCATTTT. This gives the protein CASRIQGDQPQHF.

V is TRBV4-3 and J is TRBJ1-4, with 8 bases matching TRBD1. V lost 6 bases, J lost 1 base, and 13 bases stayed unmatched. Germline V gene sequence: CDR1 LGHNA, CDR2 YSLEER. The CDR3 has 18 amino acids. This chain's CDR3 is CASRPYRQGRETNEKLFF. The CDR3 DNA follows: TGCGCCAGCAGGCCGTATAGACAGGGGAGGGAAACTAATGAAAAACTGTTTTTT.

The chain uses TRBV14 and TRBJ1-6; D gene uncertain. Trimming cost V 0 bases and J 11 bases, with 11 bases left between them. CDR3 length equals 14 residues. The germline V gene encodes CDR1 SGHDN and CDR2 FVKESK. The CDR3: CASSQDLARAPLHF. Here the CDR3 DNA reads TGTGCCAGCAGCCAAGATCTAGCAAGAGCACCCCTCCACTTT.

The chain couples TRBV30 to TRBJ1-2, with D unresolved. Germline V gene sequence: CDR1 GTSNPN, CDR2 SVGIG (reference sequence). V was cut by 7 bases and J by 3 bases, with 15 bases left in between. This CDR3 comprises 13 residues. CDR3 coding DNA: TGTGCCTCGCCGGGCGGGGTAGACTATGGCTACACCTTC. This sequence encodes CASPGGVDYGYTF.